This TCR beta chain originates from a study of blood T cell repertoires in COVID-19. The overall study: T cells, B-cell-depleted T cells, or PBMCs provided the cDNA or gDNA that served as material.

Only in-frame clones appear in the TCRdb table, and some are missing; sequencing was by immunoSEQ multiplex PCR. The repertoire includes about 360,000 clones, around 90% of them detected once, and around 2.1% sits in the top ten. V lost 4 bases and J lost 0, with 9 bases in between. CDR3 length equals 14 residues. The germline CDR1 and CDR2 sequences are SGHNT and YYREEE (reference sequence). Cohorts were assigned according to the clinical history that participants reported. The sequence was collected from a woman between 35 and 50 years old with acute COVID-19. The chain uses TRBV5-4 and TRBJ2-3; D gene unclear. Specimen: PBMCs or T cells enriched from blood (not recorded which). The CDR3 region is CASSPQISTDTQYF. CDR3 nucleotide sequence: TGTGCCAGCAGCCCTCAGATTAGCACAGATACGCAGTATTTT.